This TCR beta chain was sequenced during a study of read filtering for tumor transcriptome and immune sequencing. Study overall: Among patients, 17 to 20 were male and some 15 female, aged roughly 45 to 90 (mean around 66). IR-seq gave about 3.5 to 10.27 million TCR reads per sample; RNA-seq gave roughly 80 to 1273. The study's findings and limits: Around 85% of IR-seq clonotypes had one read, totaling about 3.3% of reads; RNA-seq: 74.6% and 44.6%. Dropping single-read clonotypes raised IR-seq and RNA-seq shared-clonotype correlation.

This clonotype was counted at least ten times. Its antigen remains unknown. Germline-derived CDR1 and CDR2 are SGHNT and YYREEE (reference sequence). The CDR3 consists of 14 residues. V was pared by 5 bases and J by 0 bases, with 9 bases between. The library was built from roughly 400 ng RNA with molecular barcoded adaptors for alpha/delta and beta/gamma chains. TCRdb called the reads again in MiXCR, with one record for every CDR3 protein. The sample consists of roughly 41,000 distinct CDR3 sequences, roughly 13% of them appearing once. Sequences were obtained from a population of CD138-negative cells sorted from bone marrow. This sequence joins TRBV5-4 and TRBJ2-4, with D tentatively TRBD2 (5 bases). This TCR was sampled from a donor at least 40 years old with multiple myeloma. The CDR3 sequence: CASREDLAKNIQYF. The CDR3 region has the DNA TGTGCCAGCAGGGAGGACTTAGCCAAAAACATTCAGTACTTC.